Each of the 25 T cell receptor beta chains below was sequenced from the same sample in a study of fetal regulatory T cell absence and autoimmunity. Clones were sequenced by immunoSEQ multiplex PCR, and TCRdb holds only the in-frame ones, with some missing. The sample records approximately 46,000 clones, around 83% being singletons. Sequencing was done on a sample of cord blood. All receptors come from a newborn boy with IPEX syndrome.

V gene TRBV5-1 combines with J gene TRBJ2-1, with 8 bases aligning to TRBD2. In germline, CDR1 is SGHRS, CDR2 YFSETQ. CDR3 size: 15 residues. V lost 1 base, J lost 7 bases, and 7 bases stayed unmatched. The CDR3 coding sequence is TGCGCCAGCAGCTTGTCAAGCGGGAGTAGGAATGAGCAGTTCTTC. It yields the protein CASSLSSGSRNEQFF.

V gene TRBV7-2 combines with J gene TRBJ1-2; D gene unclear. V gave up 2 bases and J gave up 2 bases, with 12 bases separating them. This CDR3 is built from 15 residues. The germline V gene encodes CDR1 SGHTA and CDR2 FQGNSA. The DNA of the CDR3 is TGTGCCAGCAGCTTAAGAGGAGGGAAGAACTATGGCTACACCTTC. It is translated as CASSLRGGKNYGYTF.

The rearrangement uses TRBV9 and TRBJ1-4; TRBD1 agrees at 9 bases. The CDR3 sequence is 15 residues long. V lost 4 bases to trimming and J lost 7 bases; unmatched junction nucleotides: 8. CDR1 and CDR2 (germline): SGDLS, YYNGEE. The CDR3: CASSLRDRAGEKLFF. In DNA form, the CDR3 reads TGTGCCAGCAGCCTAAGGGACAGGGCGGGTGAAAAACTGTTTTTT.

The chain employs TRBV5-1 and TRBJ2-4; perhaps TRBD1 as D (5 bases). The CDR3 runs 19 residues. V was shortened by 3 bases and J by 3 bases, with 25 bases between the two germline ends. Germline V gene data show CDR1 as SGHRS and CDR2 as YFSETQ. CDR3 coding DNA: TGCGCCAGCAGCTCTGCCAAGGAAGACAGTTGGGAAAACAAAAACATTCAGTACTTC. As protein: CASSSAKEDSWENKNIQYF.

The chain links TRBV5-1 to TRBJ2-7; tentatively, D is TRBD1 or TRBD2 (5 bases each). The V gene lost 3 bases and the J gene lost 7 bases, with 17 bases spanning the gap. CDR1 SGHRS and CDR2 YFSETQ come from the germline V gene. This CDR3 is built from 14 residues. CDR3 coding DNA: TGCGCCAGCAGCTCTCCCAGGGAGACGGGGGAGCAGTACTTC. This codes for CASSSPRETGEQYF.

The chain links TRBV7-9 to TRBJ2-3; 9 nucleotides align to TRBD2. From germline, CDR1 is SEHNR and CDR2 FQNEAQ (reference sequence). The CDR3 length is 14 residues. With V trimmed by 4 bases and J by 4 bases, 3 bases remained unmatched. The chain's CDR3 is CASSSGGGADTQYF. As DNA, the CDR3 is TGTGCCAGCAGCTCAGGCGGGGGGGCAGATACGCAGTATTTT.

In DNA form, the CDR3 reads TGTGCCAGCAGCATCAGCGGGAGGGCCAAAGATACGCAGTATTTT. Residues: CASSISGRAKDTQYF. The chain has TRBV6-4 and TRBJ2-3; 10 bases line up with TRBD2. Losses at the gene ends were 6 bases for V and 5 bases for J; bases not matched to a gene: 8. The length of the CDR3 is 15 residues. The germline gives CDR1 MRHNA, CDR2 SNTAGT.

A word on this clone: Germline and junction disagree at one end, which may indicate a read error. The chain joins TRBV7-7 to TRBJ1-1, with D unresolved. The CDR3 spans 13 residues. Germline V gene sequence: CDR1 SSHAT, CDR2 FNYEAQ (reference sequence). Here the CDR3 DNA reads TGTGCTAGCAGCTTAGGGCAGAACACTGAAGCTTTCTTT. Translating gives CASSLGQNTEAFF.

This clone was detected only a few times. The chain has TRBV2 and TRBJ2-1; 11 bases line up with TRBD2. The CDR3 has 14 amino acids. V was pared by 4 bases and J by 4 bases, with 0 bases of the junction left unmatched. Germline CDR1 is SNHLY and CDR2 is FYNNEI. CDR3 sequence (DNA): TGTGCCAGCAGTGGACTAGCGGGGTACAATGAGCAGTTCTTC. This sequence encodes CASSGLAGYNEQFF. The variable domain in full, with the rest retrieved from reference TRBV2 and TRBJ2-1, is EPEVTQTPSHQVTQMGQEVILRCVPISNHLYFYWYRQILGQKVEFLVSFYNNEISEKSEIFDDQFSVERPDGSNFTLKIRSTKLEDSAMYFCASSGLAGYNEQFFGPGTRLTVL.

The chain joins TRBV30 to TRBJ2-2, with a tentative D call TRBD1 (6 bases). The CDR3 consists of 16 residues. V was cut by 3 bases and J by 3 bases, with 17 bases left in between. Germline V gene sequence: CDR1 GTSNPN, CDR2 SVGIG (reference sequence). In nucleotides, the CDR3 is TGTGCCTGGAGCAGGAAAATTAACAGGGACACCGGGGAGCTGTTTTTT. Translated, it gives CAWSRKINRDTGELFF.

This clone was seen only once. The rearrangement uses TRBV11-2 and TRBJ2-3; 10 bases map to TRBD1. The CDR3 is 15 residues long. Trimming cost V 5 bases and J 1 base; bases outside gene matches: 3. Germline assignment: CDR1 SGHAT and CDR2 FQNNGV. CDR3 protein: CASSPGTGGTDTQYF. DNA of the CDR3: TGTGCCAGCAGCCCCGGGACAGGGGGCACAGATACGCAGTATTTT.

The chain combines TRBV4-1 with TRBJ1-1, with D uncertain. Trimming removed 1 base at V and 1 base at J, with 7 bases between. Germline loops: CDR1 MGHRA, CDR2 YSYEKL. This CDR3 has 14 amino acids. CDR3 region: CASSQGGGNTEAFF. In DNA, the CDR3 is TGCGCCAGCAGCCAAGGTGGAGGGAACACTGAAGCTTTCTTT.

The V call is TRBV21-1, the J call TRBJ1-2. TRBV21-1 is an annotated pseudogene. The CDR3 consists of 14 residues. CDR3: CASSKAAPFYGYTF. The CDR3 region has the DNA TGTGCCAGCAGCAAAGCGGCGCCCTTTTATGGCTACACCTTC.

V gene TRBV10-3 combines with J gene TRBJ2-1; TRBD2 aligns across 13 bases. Germline V gene data show CDR1 as ENHRY and CDR2 as SYGVKD. The CDR3 has 15 residues. Trimming took 7 bases from V and 4 from J; bases not matched to a gene: 4. The CDR3 DNA reads as TGTGCCATCACCCCGGGACTAGCGGGATACAATGAGCAGTTCTTC. Translated, it gives CAITPGLAGYNEQFF.

V and J are TRBV2 and TRBJ2-7; a possible D gene is TRBD1 (6 bases). The ends were cut back, 2 bases at V and 5 bases at J, with 16 bases in the middle. Germline V CDR1 and CDR2: SNHLY, FYNNEI. The CDR3 loop spans 15 amino acids. The CDR3, as DNA: TGTGCCAGCAGTGAATGGCGTACAGGGTCCAACGAGCAGTACTTC. This translates into CASSEWRTGSNEQYF.

This chain connects TRBV4-1 to TRBJ1-4; tentatively, D is TRBD1 (6 bases). V was pared by 1 base and J by 6 bases, with 12 bases between. The CDR3 runs 15 residues. CDR1 and CDR2 (germline): MGHRA, YSYEKL. As DNA, the CDR3 is TGCGCCAGCAGCCAAGGTCCCCGGGGGCATGAAAAACTGTTTTTT. Translating gives CASSQGPRGHEKLFF.

The chain uses TRBV15 and TRBJ2-5; D is tentatively TRBD1 or TRBD2 (6 bases each). There are 16 residues in the CDR3. CDR1 is LNHNV, CDR2 YYDKDF, per germline (reference sequence). Between the trimmed V and J ends, which lost 0 bases and 4 bases, there was a span of 15 bases. Here the CDR3 DNA reads TGTGCCACCAGCAGAGATCCGGGGGCGAGAGGAGAGACCCAGTACTTC. Its translation: CATSRDPGARGETQYF.

This clone was picked up a small number of times. The CDR3 nucleotides read TGTGCCAGCAGTTTCCGGACAGGGGATGGCTACACCTTC. Protein sequence: CASSFRTGDGYTF. The genes are TRBV27 and TRBJ1-2; 9 nucleotides align to TRBD1. Per the germline V gene, CDR1 is MNHEY and CDR2 is SMNVEV (reference sequence). This CDR3 contains 13 residues. The junction had 2 bases not matched to a gene; V was cut back by 3 bases and J by 6 bases.

CDR3 nucleotide sequence: TGTGCCAGCAGCTTCCCGTGGAGTCGCACAGATACGCAGTATTTT. It codes for CASSFPWSRTDTQYF. The V and J genes are TRBV7-9 and TRBJ2-3; D is unresolved. CDR1 is SEHNR, CDR2 FQNEAQ, per germline (reference sequence). This CDR3 has 15 residues. Deletions cut 3 bases from V and 1 base from J, with 11 bases between.

The sample holds a few counts of this clone. The chain links TRBV6-6 to TRBJ1-1; D call uncertain. V lost 2 bases and J 6 bases, leaving 7 bases between the germline ends. The CDR3 spans 12 residues. Germline CDR1 is MNHNY and CDR2 is SVGAGI (reference sequence). CDR3 sequence (DNA): TGTGCCAGCAGTTACCGCCTGGCTGAAGCTTTCTTT. It codes for CASSYRLAEAFF.

This sequence joins TRBV15 and TRBJ2-7; D may match TRBD1 or TRBD2 (5 bases each). CDR1 is LNHNV and CDR2 is YYDKDF in the germline V gene (reference sequence). CDR3 size: 15 residues. V lost 5 bases to trimming and J lost 4 bases, with 18 bases between them. The CDR3: CATSPRDPGTYEQYF. The CDR3 DNA follows: TGTGCCACCAGCCCCCGGGACCCGGGAACTTACGAGCAGTACTTC.

The chain links TRBV11-2 to TRBJ1-2, with D perhaps matching TRBD1 (6 bases). Germline V lookup: CDR1 SGHAT, CDR2 FQNNGV. This CDR3 is 16 amino acids long. V was shortened by 7 bases and J by 7 bases, with 25 bases between the two germline ends. DNA for the CDR3: TGTGCCAGCAAATACCGGGCCCCGGGGGCGAGGGGTGGCTACACCTTC. Amino acids: CASKYRAPGARGGYTF.

The rearrangement joins TRBV5-6 to TRBJ1-2; possibly TRBD1 for D (5 bases). V was trimmed by 4 bases and J by 4 bases, leaving 8 bases between them. This CDR3 region has 12 residues. Germline CDR1 SGHDT, CDR2 YYEEEE. The CDR3 DNA reads as TGTGCCAGCAGCCCTCAGGGCTATGGCTACACCTTC. It yields the protein CASSPQGYGYTF.

The CDR3 DNA reads as TGCAGTGCTAGAAGCCACTATGGCTACACCTTC. Protein product: CSARSHYGYTF. This chain joins TRBV20-1 and TRBJ1-2; unclear D gene. Trimming pared 2 bases from V and 3 bases from J, leaving 4 bases between. Germline CDR1 reads DFQATT; CDR2 reads SNEGSKA (reference sequence). There are 11 residues in the CDR3.

This chain joins TRBV7-8 and TRBJ2-3; a weak D match, TRBD2 (5 bases). Looked up from germline, CDR1 is SGHVS and CDR2 is FQNEAQ. V was trimmed by 2 bases and J by 3 bases, leaving 18 bases between them. The CDR3 is 17 residues long. This CDR3 reads CASSLYFGRVDTDTQYF. CDR3 nucleotides: TGTGCCAGCAGCTTATACTTTGGGCGGGTCGATACAGATACGCAGTATTTT.